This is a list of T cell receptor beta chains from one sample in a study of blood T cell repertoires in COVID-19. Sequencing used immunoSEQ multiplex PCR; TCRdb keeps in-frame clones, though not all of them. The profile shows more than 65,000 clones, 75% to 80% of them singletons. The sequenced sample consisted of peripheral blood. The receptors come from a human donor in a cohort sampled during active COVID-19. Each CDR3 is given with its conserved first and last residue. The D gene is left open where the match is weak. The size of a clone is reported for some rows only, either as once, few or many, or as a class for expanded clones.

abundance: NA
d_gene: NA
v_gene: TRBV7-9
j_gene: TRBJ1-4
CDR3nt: TGTGCCAGCAGCTTGGTAGGGGCAACTAATGAAAAACTGTTTTTT
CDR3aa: CASSLVGATNEKLFF

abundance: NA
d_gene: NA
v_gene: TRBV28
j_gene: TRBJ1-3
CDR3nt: TGTGCCAGCGTTAAGCTAGGGGGGGACACCATATATTTT
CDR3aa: CASVKLGGDTIYF

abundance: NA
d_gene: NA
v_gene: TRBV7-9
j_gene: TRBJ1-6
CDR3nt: TGTGCCAGCACCCGGACAGATTCACCCCTCCACTTT
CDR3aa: CASTRTDSPLHF

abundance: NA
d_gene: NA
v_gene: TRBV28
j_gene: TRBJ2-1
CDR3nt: TGTGCCAGCAGTTCCTGGAATGGGGAGGAAAATGAGCAGTTCTTC
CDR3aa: CASSSWNGEENEQFF

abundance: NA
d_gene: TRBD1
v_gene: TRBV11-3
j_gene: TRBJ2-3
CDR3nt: TGTGCCAGCAGCCCGACAGGGGGCGAGGTATCTTCCACAGATACGCAGTATTTT
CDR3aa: CASSPTGGEVSSTDTQYF

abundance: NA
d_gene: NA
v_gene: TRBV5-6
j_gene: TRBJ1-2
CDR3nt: TGTGCCAGCAGCTTGGCAGGGGAAGGCGATGGCTACACCTTC
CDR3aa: CASSLAGEGDGYTF

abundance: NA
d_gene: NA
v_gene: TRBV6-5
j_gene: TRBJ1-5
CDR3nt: TGTGCCAGCAGTTTAGGACAGCCTAACAATCAGCCCCAGCATTTT
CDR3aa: CASSLGQPNNQPQHF

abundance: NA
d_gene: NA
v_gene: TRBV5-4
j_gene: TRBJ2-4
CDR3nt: TGTGCCAGCAGCTTGGAAGGCAGGGCCCTAGCCAAAAACATTCAGTACTTC
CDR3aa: CASSLEGRALAKNIQYF

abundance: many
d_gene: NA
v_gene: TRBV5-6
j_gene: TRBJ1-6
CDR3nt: TGTGCCAGCAGCTACAGGGAGTTCCGCTCACCCCTCCACTTT
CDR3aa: CASSYREFRSPLHF

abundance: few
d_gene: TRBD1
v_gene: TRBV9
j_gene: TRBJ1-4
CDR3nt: TGTGCCAGCAGCCTACAGGGGGGGAATGAAAAACTGTTTTTT
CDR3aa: CASSLQGGNEKLFF

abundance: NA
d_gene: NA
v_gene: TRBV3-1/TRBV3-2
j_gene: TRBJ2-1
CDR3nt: TGTGCCAGCAGCCAAGATGCCCGGGAGCAGTTCTTC
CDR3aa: CASSQDAREQFF

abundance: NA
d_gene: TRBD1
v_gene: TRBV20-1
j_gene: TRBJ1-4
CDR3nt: TGCAGTGGACAGGGGAATGAAAAACTGTTTTTT
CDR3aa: CSGQGNEKLFF

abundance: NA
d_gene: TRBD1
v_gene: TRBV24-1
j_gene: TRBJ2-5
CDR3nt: TGTGCCACCAGTGCGGGACAGCAAGAGACCCAGTACTTC
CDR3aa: CATSAGQQETQYF

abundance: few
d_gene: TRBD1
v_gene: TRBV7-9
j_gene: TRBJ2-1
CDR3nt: TGTGCCAGCAGCTTAGAATTAGGACAGGGGTTAAATGAGCAGTTCTTC
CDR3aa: CASSLELGQGLNEQFF

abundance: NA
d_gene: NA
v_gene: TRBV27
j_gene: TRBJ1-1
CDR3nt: TGTGCCAGCAGGTGGGGCAGGGACACTGAAGCTTTCTTT
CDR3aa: CASRWGRDTEAFF

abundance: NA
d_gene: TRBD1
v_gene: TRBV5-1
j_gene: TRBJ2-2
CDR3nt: TGCGCCAGCAGCTTCGGACAGGGAAACACCGGGGAGCTGTTTTTT
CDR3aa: CASSFGQGNTGELFF

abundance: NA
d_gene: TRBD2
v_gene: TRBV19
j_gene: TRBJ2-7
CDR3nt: TGTGCCAGTAGTCGGGAGGGCCAATCCTACGAGCAGTACTTC
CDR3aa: CASSREGQSYEQYF

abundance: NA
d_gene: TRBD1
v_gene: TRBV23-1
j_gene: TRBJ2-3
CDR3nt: TGCGCCAGCAGTCAGACAGGGGATGTCGATACGCAGTATTTT
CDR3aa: CASSQTGDVDTQYF

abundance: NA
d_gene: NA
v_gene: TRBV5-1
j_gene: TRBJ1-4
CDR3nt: TGCGCCAGCAGCTTCACAGGGCCTTCCAATGAAAAACTGTTTTTT
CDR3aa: CASSFTGPSNEKLFF

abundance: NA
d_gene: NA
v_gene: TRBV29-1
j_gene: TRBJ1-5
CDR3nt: TGCAGCGCGAGATCGGGGGATCAGCCCCAGCATTTT
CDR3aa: CSARSGDQPQHF

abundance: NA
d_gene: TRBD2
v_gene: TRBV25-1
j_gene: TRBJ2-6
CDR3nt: TGTGCCAGCAGTGAATACCGGGGGGCTGGGGCCAACGTCCTGACTTTC
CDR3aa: CASSEYRGAGANVLTF

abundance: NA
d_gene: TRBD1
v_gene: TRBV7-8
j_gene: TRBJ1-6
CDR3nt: TGTGCCAGCAGCCGGGACAGTAGTAATTCACCCCTCCACTTT
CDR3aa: CASSRDSSNSPLHF

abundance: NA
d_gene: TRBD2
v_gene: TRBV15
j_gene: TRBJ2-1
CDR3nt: TGTGCCACCAGCTCGATGTTTAGCGGGGGGGCCTACAATGAGCAGTTCTTC
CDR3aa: CATSSMFSGGAYNEQFF

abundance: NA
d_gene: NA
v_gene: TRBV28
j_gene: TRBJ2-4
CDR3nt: TGTGCCAGCAGTTTACGTGGGGGGGCCAGAAACATTCAGTACTTC
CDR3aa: CASSLRGGARNIQYF

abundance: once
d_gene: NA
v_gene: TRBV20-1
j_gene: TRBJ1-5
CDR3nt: TGCAGTGCTAGTTCAGGGCGAGTCGGCAATCAGCCCCAGCATTTT
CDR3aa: CSASSGRVGNQPQHF

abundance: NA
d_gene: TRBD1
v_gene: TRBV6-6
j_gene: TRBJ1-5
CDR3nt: TGTGCCAGCAGAAAAACAGGGGATAGCAATCAGCCCCAGCATTTT
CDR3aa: CASRKTGDSNQPQHF

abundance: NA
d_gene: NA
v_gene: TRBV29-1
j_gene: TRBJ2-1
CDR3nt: TGCAGCGTTGAAGCCCCTCGGGGAGAGCAGTTCTTC
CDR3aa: CSVEAPRGEQFF

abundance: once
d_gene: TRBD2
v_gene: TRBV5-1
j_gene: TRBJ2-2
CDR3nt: TGCGCCAGCAGCTTGGACCGGACTAGCGGGAGCACCGGGGAGCTGTTTTTT
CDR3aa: CASSLDRTSGSTGELFF

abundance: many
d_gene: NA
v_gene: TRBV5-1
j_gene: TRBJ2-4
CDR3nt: TGCGCCAGCAGCCAAAATGACGGGGTAGCCAAAAACATTCAGTACTTC
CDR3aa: CASSQNDGVAKNIQYF

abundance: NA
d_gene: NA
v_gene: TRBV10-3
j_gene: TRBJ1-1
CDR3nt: TGTGCCATCAGCACTCCAGGGTTGAACACTGAAGCTTTCTTT
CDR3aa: CAISTPGLNTEAFF

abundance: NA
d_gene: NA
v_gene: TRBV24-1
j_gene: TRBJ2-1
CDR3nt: TGTGCCACCAGTCCCTCAGACCGGAGAGCTCTGTTCTTC
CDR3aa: CATSPSDRRALFF

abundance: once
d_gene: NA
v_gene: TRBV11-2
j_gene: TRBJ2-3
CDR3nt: TGTGCCAGCAGCTCCTATTCTCCAGATACGCAGTATTTT
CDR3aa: CASSSYSPDTQYF

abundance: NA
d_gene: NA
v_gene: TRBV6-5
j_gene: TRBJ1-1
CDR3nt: TGTGCCAGCAGACCAGGGGTAGGGTTCACTGAAGCTTTCTTT
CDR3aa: CASRPGVGFTEAFF

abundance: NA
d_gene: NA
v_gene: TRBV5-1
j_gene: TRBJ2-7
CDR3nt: TGCGCCAGCGCTTTGGACTCTTCCTACGAGCAGTACTTC
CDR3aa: CASALDSSYEQYF

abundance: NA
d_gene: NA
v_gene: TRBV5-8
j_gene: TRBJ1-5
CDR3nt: TGTGCCAGCAGCAAAGGGGCGTATCAGCCCCAGCATTTT
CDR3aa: CASSKGAYQPQHF

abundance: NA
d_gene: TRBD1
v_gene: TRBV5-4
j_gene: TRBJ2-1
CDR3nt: TGTGCCAGCAGCCTCGGCGGGACAGGGGCGAATGAGCAGTTCTTC
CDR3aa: CASSLGGTGANEQFF

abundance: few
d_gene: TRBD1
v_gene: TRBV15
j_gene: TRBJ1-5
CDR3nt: TGTGCCACCACCCGGGACAGGGGGCAAGGTCAGCCCCAGCATTTT
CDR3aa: CATTRDRGQGQPQHF

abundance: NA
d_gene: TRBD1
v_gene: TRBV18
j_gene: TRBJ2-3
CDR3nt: TGTGCCAGCTCGCTTCGTGGCCAGGGGGCAGATACGCAGTATTTT
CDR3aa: CASSLRGQGADTQYF

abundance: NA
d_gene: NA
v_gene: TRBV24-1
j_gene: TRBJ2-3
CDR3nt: TGTGCCACCAGTGGAGGTTACACAGATACGCAGTATTTT
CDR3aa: CATSGGYTDTQYF

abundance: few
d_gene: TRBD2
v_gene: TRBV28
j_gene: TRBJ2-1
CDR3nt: TGTGCCAGCAGTTTCCTTATACTAGCGGGGACAAACAATGAGCAGTTCTTC
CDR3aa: CASSFLILAGTNNEQFF

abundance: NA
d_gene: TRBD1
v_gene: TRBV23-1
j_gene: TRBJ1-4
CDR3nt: TGCGCCAGCAGTCAATCTGAGGCAGGGGGCGATGAAAAACTGTTTTTT
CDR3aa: CASSQSEAGGDEKLFF